Following are 5 T cell receptor beta chains from one sample sequenced in a study of cytomegalovirus exposure and HLA in healthy donors. 13 Jbeta primers and 60 Vbeta primers were used for the PCR. TCRdb keeps only in-frame clones here, not all; method: immunoSEQ multiplex PCR. The sample has 150,000 to 200,000 clones; around 80% are singletons. Sample: PBMCs. The source is a man younger than 35 in good health and CMV-seronegative.

The chain combines TRBV7-8 with TRBJ2-7; TRBD1 agrees at 10 bases. The V and J ends lost 1 base and 6 bases, in that order; junction bases with no gene match: 0. CDR1 is SGHVS, CDR2 FQNEAQ, per germline. The CDR3 spans 13 residues. As DNA, the CDR3 is TGTGCCAGCAGCTTAGGACAGGGGGCCGAGCAGTACTTC. It encodes CASSLGQGAEQYF. Based on the CDR3 plus reference TRBV7-8 and TRBJ2-7, the full variable domain is GAGVSQSPRYKVAKRGQDVALRCDPISGHVSLFWYQQALGQGPEFLTYFQNEAQLDKSGLPSDRFFAERPEGSVSTLKIQRTQQEDSAVYLCASSLGQGAEQYFGPGTRLTVT.

The chain couples TRBV9 to TRBJ2-4, with a weak D call TRBD1 (6 bases). Trimming left V 4 bases short and J 9 bases short, with 20 bases between. CDR1 and CDR2 from the germline V gene are SGDLS and YYNGEE. The CDR3 is 15 residues long. This CDR3 is CASSLSGVGGGIQYF. The CDR3 nucleotides are TGTGCCAGCAGCCTATCAGGGGTAGGGGGTGGCATTCAGTACTTC.

This rearrangement joins TRBV7-8 to TRBJ1-5; D possibly corresponds to TRBD1 (6 bases). V was shortened by 5 bases and J by 4 bases, with 15 bases between the two germline ends. This CDR3 has 15 residues. The germline CDR1 and CDR2 sequences are SGHVS and FQNEAQ. Written as DNA, the CDR3 is TGTGCCAGCAGCCTAATACAGGGTAGGAATCAGCCCCAGCATTTT. It translates to CASSLIQGRNQPQHF.

This sequence joins TRBV27 and TRBJ2-1; D not resolved. V shed 2 bases and J shed 3 bases, with 5 bases lying between them. Germline V CDR1 and CDR2: MNHEY, SMNVEV (reference sequence). The CDR3 extends over 13 amino acids. The chain's CDR3 is CASSLDFYNEQFF. The CDR3 DNA sequence: TGTGCCAGCAGTTTAGACTTCTACAATGAGCAGTTCTTC.

The CDR3 protein is CASSTGQGYGYTF. The CDR3 region has the DNA TGTGCCAGTAGCACCGGACAGGGCTATGGCTACACCTTC. The gene calls are TRBV19 and TRBJ1-2, with TRBD1 identical over 8 bases. V trimming: 6 bases; J trimming: 4 bases; junction bases outside the gene matches: 4. The CDR3 extends over 13 amino acids. Germline CDR1 is LNHDA and CDR2 is SQIVND (reference sequence).